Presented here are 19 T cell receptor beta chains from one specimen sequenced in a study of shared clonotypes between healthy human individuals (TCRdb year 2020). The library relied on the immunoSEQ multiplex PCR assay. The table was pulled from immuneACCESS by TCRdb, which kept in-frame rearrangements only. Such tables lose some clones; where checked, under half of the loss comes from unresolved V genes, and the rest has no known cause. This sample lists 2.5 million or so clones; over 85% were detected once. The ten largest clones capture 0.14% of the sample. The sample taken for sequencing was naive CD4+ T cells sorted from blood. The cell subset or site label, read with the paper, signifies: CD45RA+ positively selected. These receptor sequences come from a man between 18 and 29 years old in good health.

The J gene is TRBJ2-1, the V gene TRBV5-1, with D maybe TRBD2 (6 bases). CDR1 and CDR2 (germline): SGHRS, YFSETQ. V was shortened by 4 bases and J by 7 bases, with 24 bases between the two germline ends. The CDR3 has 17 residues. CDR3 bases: TGCGCCAGCAGCCCGGGGGTTGGTCCGACCATATCAAATGAGCAGTTCTTC. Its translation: CASSPGVGPTISNEQFF.

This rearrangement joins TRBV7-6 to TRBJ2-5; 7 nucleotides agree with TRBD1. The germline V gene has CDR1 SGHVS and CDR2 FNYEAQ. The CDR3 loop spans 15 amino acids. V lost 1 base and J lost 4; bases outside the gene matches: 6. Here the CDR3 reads CASSLGRQGLETQYF. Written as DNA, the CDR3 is TGTGCCAGCAGCTTAGGAAGACAGGGCTTAGAGACCCAGTACTTC. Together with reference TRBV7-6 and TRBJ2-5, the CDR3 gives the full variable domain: GAGVSQSPRYKVTKRGQDVALRCDPISGHVSLYWYRQALGQGPEFLTYFNYEAQQDKSGLPNDRFSAERPEGSISTLTIQRTEQRDSAMYRCASSLGRQGLETQYFGPGTRLLVL.

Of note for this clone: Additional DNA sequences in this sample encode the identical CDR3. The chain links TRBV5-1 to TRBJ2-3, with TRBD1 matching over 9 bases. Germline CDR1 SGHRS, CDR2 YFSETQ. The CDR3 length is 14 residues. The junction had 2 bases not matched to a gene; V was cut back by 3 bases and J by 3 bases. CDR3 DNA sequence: TGCGCCAGCAGCTATGGACAGGGGACAGATACGCAGTATTTT. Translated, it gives CASSYGQGTDTQYF.

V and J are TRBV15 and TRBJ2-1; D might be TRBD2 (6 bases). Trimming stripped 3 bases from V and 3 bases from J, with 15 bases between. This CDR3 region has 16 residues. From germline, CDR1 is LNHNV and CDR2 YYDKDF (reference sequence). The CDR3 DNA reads TGTGCCACCAGCAGGGCGGGACTCCGGCTCTACAATGAGCAGTTCTTC. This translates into CATSRAGLRLYNEQFF.

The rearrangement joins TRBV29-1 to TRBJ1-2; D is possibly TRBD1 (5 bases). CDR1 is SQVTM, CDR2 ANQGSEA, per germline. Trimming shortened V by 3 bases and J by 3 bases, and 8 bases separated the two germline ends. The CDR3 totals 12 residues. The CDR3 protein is CSVDRAYYGYTF. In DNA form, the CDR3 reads TGCAGCGTTGACAGGGCCTACTATGGCTACACCTTC.

CDR3 loop: CASSYGTLNEKLFF. CDR3 in DNA: TGTGCCAGCAGTTACGGGACCCTTAATGAAAAACTGTTTTTT. The chain carries TRBV6-6 and TRBJ1-4; a weak D match, TRBD1 (5 bases). The CDR3 is 14 residues long. From germline, CDR1 is MNHNY and CDR2 SVGAGI (reference sequence). V dropped 2 bases and J dropped 4 bases, with 8 bases sitting between them.

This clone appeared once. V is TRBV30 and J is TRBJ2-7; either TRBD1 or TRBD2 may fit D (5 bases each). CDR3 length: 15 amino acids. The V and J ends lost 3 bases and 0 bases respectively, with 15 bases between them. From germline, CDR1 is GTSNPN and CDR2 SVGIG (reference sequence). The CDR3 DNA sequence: TGTGCCTGGAGCGCCTGGGACCGGCGCTCCTACGAGCAGTACTTC. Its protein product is CAWSAWDRRSYEQYF.

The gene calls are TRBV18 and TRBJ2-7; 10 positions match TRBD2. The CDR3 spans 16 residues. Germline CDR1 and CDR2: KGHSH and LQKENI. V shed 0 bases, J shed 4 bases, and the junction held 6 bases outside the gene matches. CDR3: CASSPPNLSGGYEQYF. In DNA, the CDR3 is TGTGCCAGCTCACCACCCAATCTTAGCGGGGGGTACGAGCAGTACTTC.

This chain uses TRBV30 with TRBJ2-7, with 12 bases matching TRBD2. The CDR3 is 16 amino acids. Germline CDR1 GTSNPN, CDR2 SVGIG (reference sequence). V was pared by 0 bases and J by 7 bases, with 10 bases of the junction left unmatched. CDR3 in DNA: TGTGCCTGGAGTGTAACCCCCCTAGCGGGGGGGCTGGAGCAGTACTTC. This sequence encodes CAWSVTPLAGGLEQYF.

Here the CDR3 DNA reads TGCGCCAGCAGCCAAGATCTGCCGGACTCCTATAATTCACCCCTCCACTTT. Protein product: CASSQDLPDSYNSPLHF. The chain couples TRBV4-3 to TRBJ1-6; no reliable D call. The germline V gene has CDR1 LGHNA and CDR2 YSLEER. V shed 0 bases and J shed 0 bases, with 9 bases lying between them. The CDR3 is 17 amino acids.

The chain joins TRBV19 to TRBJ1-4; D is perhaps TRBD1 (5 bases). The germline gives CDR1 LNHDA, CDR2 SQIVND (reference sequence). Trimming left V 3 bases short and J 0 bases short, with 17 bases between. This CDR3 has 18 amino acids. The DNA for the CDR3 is TGTGCCAGTAGTATTCGCCAGGGAGGGGCGTCAACTAATGAAAAACTGTTTTTT. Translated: CASSIRQGGASTNEKLFF.

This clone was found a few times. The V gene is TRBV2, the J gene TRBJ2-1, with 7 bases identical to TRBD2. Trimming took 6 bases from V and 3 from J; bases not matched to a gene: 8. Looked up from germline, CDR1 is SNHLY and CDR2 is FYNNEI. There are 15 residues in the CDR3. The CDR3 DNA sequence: TGTGCCAGCAGCGCCGGGACTACTAGCTACAATGAGCAGTTCTTC. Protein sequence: CASSAGTTSYNEQFF.

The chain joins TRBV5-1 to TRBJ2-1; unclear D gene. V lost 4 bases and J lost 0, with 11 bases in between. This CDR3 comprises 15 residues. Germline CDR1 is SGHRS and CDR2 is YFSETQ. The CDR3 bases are TGCGCCAGCAGCACCGGTTCGAGCTCCTACAATGAGCAGTTCTTC. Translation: CASSTGSSSYNEQFF.

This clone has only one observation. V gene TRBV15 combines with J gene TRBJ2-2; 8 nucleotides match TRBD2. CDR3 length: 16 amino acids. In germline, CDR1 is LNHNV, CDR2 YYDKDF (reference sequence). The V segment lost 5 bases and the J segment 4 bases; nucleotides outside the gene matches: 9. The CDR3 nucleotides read TGTGCCACCAGCCCGGGAGGGGGGCGTAGCACCGGGGAGCTGTTTTTT. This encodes CATSPGGGRSTGELFF.

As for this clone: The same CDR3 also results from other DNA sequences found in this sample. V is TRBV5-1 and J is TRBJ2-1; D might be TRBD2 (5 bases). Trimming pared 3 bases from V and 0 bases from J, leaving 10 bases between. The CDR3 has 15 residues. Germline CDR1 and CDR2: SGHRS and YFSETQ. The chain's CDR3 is CASSSSGSSYNEQFF. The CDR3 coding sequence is TGCGCCAGCAGCTCATCGGGAAGCTCCTACAATGAGCAGTTCTTC.

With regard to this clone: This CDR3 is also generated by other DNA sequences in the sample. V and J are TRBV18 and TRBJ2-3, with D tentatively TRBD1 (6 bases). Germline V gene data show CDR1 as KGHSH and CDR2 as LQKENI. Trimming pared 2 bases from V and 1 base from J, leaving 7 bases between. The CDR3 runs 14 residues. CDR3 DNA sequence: TGTGCCAGCTCACCAACAGGGCGCACAGATACGCAGTATTTT. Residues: CASSPTGRTDTQYF.

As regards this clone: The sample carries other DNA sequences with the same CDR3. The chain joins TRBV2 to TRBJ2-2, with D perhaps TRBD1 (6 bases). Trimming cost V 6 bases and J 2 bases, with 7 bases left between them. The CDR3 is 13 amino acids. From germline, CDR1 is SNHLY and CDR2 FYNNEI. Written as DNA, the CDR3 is TGTGCCAGCAGCAGGGGTAACACCGGGGAGCTGTTTTTT. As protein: CASSRGNTGELFF.

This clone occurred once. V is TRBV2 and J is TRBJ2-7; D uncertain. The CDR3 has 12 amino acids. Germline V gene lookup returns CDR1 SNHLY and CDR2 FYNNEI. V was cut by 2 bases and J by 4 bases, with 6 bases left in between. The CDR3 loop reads CASSENQYEQYF. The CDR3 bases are TGTGCCAGCAGTGAAAACCAGTACGAGCAGTACTTC.

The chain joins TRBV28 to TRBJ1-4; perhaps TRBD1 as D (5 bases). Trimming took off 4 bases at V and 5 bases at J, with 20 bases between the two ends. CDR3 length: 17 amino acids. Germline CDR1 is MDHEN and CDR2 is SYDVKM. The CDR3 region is CASSSQYRGRRNEKLFF. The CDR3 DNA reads TGTGCCAGCAGTTCTCAATATAGGGGACGGCGAAATGAAAAACTGTTTTTT.